These 10 T cell receptor beta chains share one sample of origin, sequenced in a study of identical twins. TCRdb redid the calling of the 5' RACE reads with MiXCR, one entry per CDR3 protein. Of a few hundred thousand distinct CDR3 sequences in the sample, 20% to 30% were seen once. The same data also contributed to another study, on T cells expressing NK-cell markers.

Source material: CD4+ T cells sorted from blood. These receptors were obtained from a woman aged 18-29 years in good health.

This chain joins TRBV10-2 and TRBJ2-7; D is possibly TRBD2 (6 bases). The CDR3 runs to 13 residues. Trimming removed 9 bases from V and 2 bases from J, with 14 bases in between. Germline loops: CDR1 WSHSY, CDR2 SAAADI. The CDR3 loop reads CASYGSGTYEQYF. CDR3 nucleotides: TGCGCCAGTTACGGGAGCGGCACCTACGAGCAGTACTTC.

This clonotype was counted only a few times. This chain links TRBV5-4 with TRBJ2-1, with TRBD1 matching over 7 bases. CDR1 is SGHNT and CDR2 is YYREEE in the germline V gene (reference sequence). CDR3 length equals 15 residues. Trimming took 1 base from V and 4 from J; bases not matched to a gene: 5. CDR3 DNA: TGTGCCAGCAGCTTGTGGGACAGACCATACAATGAGCAGTTCTTC. It is translated as CASSLWDRPYNEQFF.

A remark on this clonotype: The conserved closing phenylalanine or tryptophan is absent in this CDR3, likely reflecting a read error. The rearrangement joins TRBV19 to TRBJ2-2, with 9 bases aligning to TRBD1. This CDR3 spans 16 amino acids. CDR1 is LNHDA and CDR2 is SQIVND in the germline V gene (reference sequence). Trimming at V came to 4 bases and at J to 1 base, leaving 4 bases not matched to a gene. The CDR3 nucleotides are TGTGCCAGTAGTACCGGGACAGGGTGGAACACCGGGGAGCTGTTTCTT. Translation gives CASSTGTGWNTGELFL.

Only a few counts were recorded for this clonotype. V is TRBV20-1 and J is TRBJ2-1; D perhaps matches TRBD2 (6 bases). V lost 1 base to trimming and J lost 4 bases, with 8 bases between them. In germline, CDR1 is DFQATT, CDR2 SNEGSKA (reference sequence). The CDR3 spans 13 residues. CDR3 DNA: TGCAGTGCTAGAGGTAGCGGATACAATGAGCAGTTCTTC. Amino acid sequence: CSARGSGYNEQFF.

This clonotype was counted many times. This sequence joins TRBV10-3 and TRBJ2-5; a weak D match, TRBD2 (6 bases). The CDR3 totals 11 residues. V was cut by 6 bases and J by 6 bases, with 8 bases left in between. Per germline, CDR1 ENHRY and CDR2 SYGVKD. The CDR3 nucleotides read TGTGCCATCAGCGGGGGACAGACCCAGTACTTC. Residues: CAISGGQTQYF.

The genes are TRBV3-1 and TRBJ1-1, with D perhaps TRBD1 (6 bases). V was trimmed by 1 base and J by 11 bases, leaving 17 bases between them. This CDR3 is built from 14 residues. Germline V CDR1 and CDR2: LGHDT, YNNKEL (reference sequence). CDR3 loop: CASSQVAGAGSAFF. The CDR3 bases are TGTGCCAGCAGCCAAGTGGCAGGGGCGGGCAGCGCTTTCTTT.

This clonotype was seen only a few times. The chain carries TRBV20-1 and TRBJ2-1; weak D call: TRBD2 (6 bases). In germline, CDR1 is DFQATT, CDR2 SNEGSKA (reference sequence). This CDR3 has 13 residues. Trimming stripped 3 bases from V and 5 bases from J, with 11 bases between. The CDR3 loop is CSASWTTNNEQFF. CDR3 nucleotides: TGCAGTGCTAGCTGGACTACAAACAATGAGCAGTTCTTC.

This clonotype has just a few counts. The chain is built from TRBV2 and TRBJ2-7; TRBD1 matches 8 bases. In germline, CDR1 is SNHLY, CDR2 FYNNEI. The CDR3 loop spans 15 amino acids. The junction had 14 bases not matched to a gene; V was cut back by 6 bases and J by 7 bases. CDR3: CASRIIDRGFGEQYF. In DNA, the CDR3 is TGTGCCAGCAGGATAATTGACAGGGGCTTCGGGGAGCAGTACTTC.

The chain is built from TRBV12-3 or TRBV12-4 and TRBJ1-1; perhaps TRBD1 as D (6 bases). Trimming took off 1 base at V and 6 bases at J, with 15 bases between the two ends. There are 15 residues in the CDR3. CDR3 region: CASSLGLMGAAEAFF. For the CDR3, the DNA is TGTGCCAGCAGTTTAGGGTTAATGGGGGCCGCTGAAGCTTTCTTT.

The table lists this clonotype with a few counts. This chain uses TRBV6-2 or TRBV6-3 with TRBJ1-1; D remains ambiguous. The V and J ends lost 4 bases and 8 bases respectively, with 11 bases between them. This CDR3 spans 12 amino acids. CDR1 and CDR2 (germline): MNHEY, SVGEGT. CDR3 residues: CASSSRGWEAFF. The CDR3 DNA is TGTGCCAGCAGTTCCCGCGGGTGGGAAGCTTTCTTT.